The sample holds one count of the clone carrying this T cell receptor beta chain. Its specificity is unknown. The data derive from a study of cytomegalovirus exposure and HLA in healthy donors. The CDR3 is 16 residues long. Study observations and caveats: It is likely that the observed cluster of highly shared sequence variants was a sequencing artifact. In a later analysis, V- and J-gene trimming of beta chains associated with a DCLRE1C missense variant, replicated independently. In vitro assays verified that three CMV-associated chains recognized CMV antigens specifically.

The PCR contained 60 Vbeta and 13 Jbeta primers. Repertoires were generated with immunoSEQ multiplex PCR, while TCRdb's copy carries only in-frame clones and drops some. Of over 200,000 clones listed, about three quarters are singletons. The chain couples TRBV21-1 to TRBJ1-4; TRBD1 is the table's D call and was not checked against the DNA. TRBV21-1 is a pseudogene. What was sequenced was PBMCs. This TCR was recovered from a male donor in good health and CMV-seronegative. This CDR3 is CASQQEGAATNEKLFF. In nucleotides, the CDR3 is TGTGCCTCACAGCAGGAGGGGGCCGCAACTAATGAAAAACTGTTTTTT.